Listed here are 28 T cell receptor beta chains from one sample, sequenced in a study of early T cells in non-severe SARS-CoV-2 infection. MiXCR was run by TCRdb on the 5' RACE reads, yielding one entry per CDR3 protein. The sample has more than 45,000 distinct CDR3 sequences; over 10% are singletons. The sample was whole blood. Receptors were obtained from an adult who was a healthcare worker with PCR-confirmed SARS-CoV-2 infection or an uninfected control (not recorded which).

J is TRBJ2-5 and V is TRBV6-5; D gene unclear. Trimming stripped 0 bases from V and 1 base from J, with 12 bases between. Per germline, CDR1 MNHEY and CDR2 SVGAGI. The length of the CDR3 is 16 residues. This CDR3 is CASSYSYVGSQETQYF. The CDR3 region has the DNA TGTGCCAGCAGTTACTCGTACGTCGGATCCCAAGAGACCCAGTACTTC.

This clonotype has a count of ten or more. The V call is TRBV5-1, the J call TRBJ2-3, with 12 positions matching TRBD2. From germline, CDR1 is SGHRS and CDR2 YFSETQ. The trim removed 6 bases at V and 1 base at J, leaving 3 bases unmatched. This CDR3 comprises 15 residues. The CDR3 sequence: CASNLAGGRTDTQYF. CDR3 DNA sequence: TGCGCCAGCAACCTAGCGGGAGGGCGCACAGATACGCAGTATTTT.

The chain joins TRBV28 to TRBJ2-7; no reliable D call. The CDR3 contains 15 residues. The germline V gene has CDR1 MDHEN and CDR2 SYDVKM. V lost 3 bases to trimming and J lost 1 base, with 13 bases between them. The CDR3 reads CASSLVAELSYEQYF. DNA of the CDR3: TGTGCCAGCAGTTTGGTGGCGGAGCTTTCCTACGAGCAGTACTTC.

A few counts support this clonotype. The chain carries TRBV7-9 and TRBJ1-2, with 7 bases that match TRBD1. The CDR3 totals 16 residues. The germline V gene has CDR1 SEHNR and CDR2 FQNEAQ (reference sequence). Germline trimming cut 0 bases from V and 3 bases from J; bases unmatched to any gene: 7. CDR3 DNA sequence: TGTGCCAGCAGCTTAGCGCGGGGCAGGGGGGACTATGGCTACACCTTC. The encoded protein is CASSLARGRGDYGYTF.

The sample holds a few counts of this clonotype. The J gene is TRBJ1-2, the V gene TRBV5-1, with D perhaps TRBD1 (6 bases). Germline loops: CDR1 SGHRS, CDR2 YFSETQ. V shed 4 bases and J shed 5 bases, with 15 bases lying between them. The length of the CDR3 is 14 residues. Written as DNA, the CDR3 is TGCGCCAGCAGCATACTACAGGGAGGGTATGGCTACACCTTC. It is translated as CASSILQGGYGYTF.

The genes are TRBV29-1 and TRBJ2-3; the D is unclear. The CDR3 extends over 13 amino acids. Trimming took 8 bases from V and 3 from J, leaving 15 bases between them. The germline gives CDR1 SQVTM, CDR2 ANQGSEA. This chain's CDR3 is CSLDGGATDTQYF. In nucleotides, the CDR3 is TGCAGCCTGGATGGCGGTGCTACAGATACGCAGTATTTT.

The genes are TRBV12-3 or TRBV12-4 and TRBJ1-1; 8 bases are a match to TRBD1. V lost 4 bases, J lost 3 bases, and 4 bases stayed unmatched. This CDR3 spans 14 amino acids. The CDR3: CASSWAGGYTEAFF. The CDR3 DNA sequence: TGTGCCAGCAGTTGGGCAGGGGGCTACACTGAAGCTTTCTTT.

The table lists this clonotype with many counts. The chain couples TRBV10-2 to TRBJ2-7; 7 bases match TRBD1. The germline CDR1 and CDR2 sequences are WSHSY and SAAADI. Trimming cost V 4 bases and J 4 bases; bases outside gene matches: 4. The CDR3 is made up of 13 amino acids. CDR3 amino acids: CASSGTGGYEQYF. The CDR3 DNA is TGCGCCAGCAGTGGGACAGGCGGATACGAGCAGTACTTC.

The chain has TRBV2 and TRBJ2-1, with 9 bases matching TRBD1. CDR3 length equals 17 residues. J lost 3 bases, V lost 7 bases, and 13 bases had no gene match. Germline CDR1 reads SNHLY; CDR2 reads FYNNEI. For the CDR3, the DNA is TGTGCCAGCACGATTGGGCCCCCGGACAGGGGCTACAATGAGCAGTTCTTC. This encodes CASTIGPPDRGYNEQFF. Complete variable domain (other parts from reference TRBV2 and TRBJ2-1): EPEVTQTPSHQVTQMGQEVILRCVPISNHLYFYWYRQILGQKVEFLVSFYNNEISEKSEIFDDQFSVERPDGSNFTLKIRSTKLEDSAMYFCASTIGPPDRGYNEQFFGPGTRLTVL.

J is TRBJ2-1 and V is TRBV21-1; the table assigns TRBD2, which was not confirmed against the DNA. TRBV21-1 is a documented pseudogene. The CDR3 spans 15 residues. The CDR3 protein is CASSKGLAGGDEQFF. The DNA for the CDR3 is TGTGCCAGCAGCAAAGGGCTAGCGGGAGGAGATGAGCAGTTCTTC.

This clonotype was observed many times. The rearrangement joins TRBV6-2 or TRBV6-3 to TRBJ1-5; D unclear. V was shortened by 4 bases and J by 2 bases, with 15 bases between the two germline ends. There are 16 residues in the CDR3. From germline, CDR1 is MNHEY and CDR2 SVGEGT. The chain's CDR3 is CASSSLSSSGNQPQHF. The CDR3 DNA reads TGTGCCAGCAGTTCCCTGTCGTCTTCGGGCAATCAGCCCCAGCATTTT.

By share, this clonotype counts as medium-sized. V is TRBV29-1 and J is TRBJ2-1, with D uncertain. This CDR3 spans 14 amino acids. The V end lost 6 bases, the J end lost 0 bases, and 12 bases lay between the germline ends. CDR1 SQVTM and CDR2 ANQGSEA come from the germline V gene. CDR3 sequence (DNA): TGCAGCGTCTCGGGTTCTAGCTCCTACAATGAGCAGTTCTTC. Translation gives CSVSGSSSYNEQFF.

This clonotype appeared many times. The V and J genes are TRBV5-4 and TRBJ2-7; 10 positions agree with TRBD2. V was clipped by 4 bases and J by 7 bases; unmatched bases: 14. This CDR3 comprises 16 residues. Looked up from germline, CDR1 is SGHNT and CDR2 is YYREEE (reference sequence). CDR3 bases: TGTGCCAGCAGCGGAGGGGGGCTAGCGGGAGTGTATGAGCAGTACTTC. Translated: CASSGGGLAGVYEQYF.

This clonotype has just a few counts. The chain recombines TRBV28 with TRBJ2-3; D gene ambiguous. V was trimmed by 8 bases and J by 1 base, leaving 7 bases between them. This CDR3 has 12 amino acids. Germline values: CDR1 MDHEN, CDR2 SYDVKM. For the CDR3, the DNA is TGTGCCAGCGGGATGGGCACAGATACGCAGTATTTT. Residues: CASGMGTDTQYF.

This clonotype was seen at least ten times. The chain recombines TRBV28 with TRBJ1-5; 7 bases are a match to TRBD1. J was trimmed by 3 bases and V by 1 base; bases with no gene match: 3. CDR3 length: 15 amino acids. Per the germline V gene, CDR1 is MDHEN and CDR2 is SYDVKM. CDR3 region: CASSLFRGINQPQHF. CDR3 in DNA: TGTGCCAGCAGTTTATTCAGGGGGATCAATCAGCCCCAGCATTTT. The entire variable domain, with the rest obtained from reference TRBV28 and TRBJ1-5, is as follows: DVKVTQSSRYLVKRTGEKVFLECVQDMDHENMFWYRQDPGLGLRLIYFSYDVKMKEKGDIPEGYSVSREKKERFSLILESASTNQTSMYLCASSLFRGINQPQHFGDGTRLSIL.

This clonotype has a count of ten or more. The rearrangement joins TRBV20-1 to TRBJ2-5; D unresolved. Germline V gives CDR1 DFQATT, CDR2 SNEGSKA (reference sequence). There are 15 residues in the CDR3. Trimming cost V 0 bases and J 0 bases, with 11 bases left between them. The CDR3 here is CSAREGSSHQETQYF. Written as DNA, the CDR3 is TGCAGTGCTAGAGAGGGCTCCAGCCACCAAGAGACCCAGTACTTC.

The chain recombines TRBV10-3 with TRBJ2-2, with 7 bases aligning to TRBD2. With V trimmed by 8 bases and J by 6 bases, 12 bases remained unmatched. Per germline, CDR1 ENHRY and CDR2 SYGVKD. The CDR3 extends over 15 amino acids. This CDR3 is CAISGLAAPSGELFF. For the CDR3, the DNA is TGTGCCATCTCGGGGCTAGCGGCCCCGTCCGGGGAGCTGTTTTTT.

This clonotype was counted only a few times. J is TRBJ2-1 and V is TRBV5-1, with 11 bases lining up with TRBD2. The germline gives CDR1 SGHRS, CDR2 YFSETQ. The length of the CDR3 is 16 residues. V trimming: 0 bases; J trimming: 5 bases; junction bases outside the gene matches: 4. The DNA for the CDR3 is TGCGCCAGCAGCTTGGTAACTAGCGGGAGTCACAATGAGCAGTTCTTC. This encodes CASSLVTSGSHNEQFF.

The V and J genes are TRBV2 and TRBJ2-1; 9 nucleotides agree with TRBD2. V was pared by 1 base and J by 9 bases, with 7 bases of the junction left unmatched. Germline V gives CDR1 SNHLY, CDR2 FYNNEI. This CDR3 has 15 amino acids. This chain's CDR3 is CASSEGSRAGGEQFF. The CDR3, as DNA: TGTGCCAGCAGTGAAGGCTCTAGAGCGGGGGGTGAGCAGTTCTTC.

This clonotype was counted between two and nine times. The chain combines TRBV28 with TRBJ2-1, with D uncertain. Germline-derived CDR1 and CDR2 are MDHEN and SYDVKM. The CDR3 totals 10 residues. Written as DNA, the CDR3 is TGTGCAGCTTCCGGGTCTCATACGTTCTTC. Amino acids: CAASGSHTFF.

Concerning this clonotype itself: Germline is not matched at one junction end, which may reflect a read error. V is TRBV29-1 and J is TRBJ1-1; no definite D call. This CDR3 comprises 13 residues. Germline assignment: CDR1 SQVTM and CDR2 ANQGSEA. CDR3 coding DNA: TGCAGCGTTGATATGGGAATGGAGACTGAAGTTTTCTTT. Its translation: CSVDMGMETEVFF.

J is TRBJ1-5 and V is TRBV20-1; 7 bases match TRBD1. Trimming took 3 bases from V and 6 from J; bases not matched to a gene: 5. The CDR3 spans 13 residues. Germline V gene sequence: CDR1 DFQATT, CDR2 SNEGSKA (reference sequence). The CDR3 region is CSASQGGGQPQHF. CDR3 in DNA: TGCAGTGCTAGTCAGGGGGGTGGTCAGCCCCAGCATTTT.

The rearrangement uses TRBV7-9 and TRBJ2-3; perhaps TRBD1 as D (8 bases). V was clipped by 3 bases and J by 6 bases, with 16 bases between them. Germline V gene sequence: CDR1 SEHNR, CDR2 FQNEAQ (reference sequence). The CDR3 runs to 15 residues. The CDR3 DNA reads TGTGCCAGCAGCTTCATGGACAGGGAGGGGGATACGCAGTATTTT. Encoded protein: CASSFMDREGDTQYF.

The chain combines TRBV2 with TRBJ1-2; 7 bases map to TRBD1. The CDR3 is 13 amino acids. Germline loops: CDR1 SNHLY, CDR2 FYNNEI. Germline trimming cut 9 bases from V and 7 bases from J; bases unmatched to any gene: 11. The CDR3 loop is CASGPVGGSGYTF. The CDR3 coding sequence is TGTGCCAGTGGCCCTGTAGGGGGCTCTGGCTACACCTTC.

The rearrangement uses TRBV20-1 and TRBJ1-1; D is unresolved. Germline loops: CDR1 DFQATT, CDR2 SNEGSKA (reference sequence). CDR3 length: 12 amino acids. The V gene lost 7 bases and the J gene lost 5 bases, with 14 bases spanning the gap. The CDR3 protein is CSVEGLGTEAFF. The CDR3, as DNA: TGCAGTGTCGAGGGTTTAGGGACTGAAGCTTTCTTT.

This chain connects TRBV2 to TRBJ2-5; TRBD2 aligns across 11 bases. Germline-derived CDR1 and CDR2 are SNHLY and FYNNEI. Trimming at V came to 6 bases and at J to 0 bases, leaving 3 bases not matched to a gene. The CDR3 is 15 residues long. The CDR3 region is CASRRLAGHQETQYF. The CDR3 region has the DNA TGTGCCAGCAGGAGACTAGCGGGGCACCAAGAGACCCAGTACTTC.

This clonotype was counted many times. The chain uses TRBV10-1 and TRBJ2-5; 10 positions match TRBD2. Trimming cost V 4 bases and J 2 bases; bases outside gene matches: 7. This CDR3 has 16 residues. Germline values: CDR1 WNHNN, CDR2 SYGVQD (reference sequence). CDR3 in amino acids: CASSALAGGQQETQYF. CDR3 coding DNA: TGCGCCAGCAGTGCCTTAGCGGGAGGCCAACAAGAGACCCAGTACTTC.

The rearrangement joins TRBV7-9 to TRBJ2-2; D gene ambiguous. V dropped 3 bases and J dropped 4 bases, with 15 bases sitting between them. In germline, CDR1 is SEHNR, CDR2 FQNEAQ (reference sequence). This CDR3 is built from 16 residues. CDR3 DNA sequence: TGTGCCAGCAGCTTGTTTCTGGACGCCCGCACCGGGGAGCTGTTTTTT. Protein: CASSLFLDARTGELFF.